This T cell receptor (beta chain) was obtained from a study of neoadjuvant anti-PD-1 for oral cavity cancer. Study in general: Non-progressing patients received a fourth nivolumab dose near day 43, then surgery on days 50-56. Overall study findings and caveats: PBMC Gini-index clonality exceeded responders' in non-responders post-nivolumab.

The CDR3 length is 15 residues. Germline CDR1 reads GTSNPN; CDR2 reads SVGIG (reference sequence). The V end was cut by 3 bases, the J end by 4 bases, with 15 bases between. Produced via immunoSEQ multiplex PCR; TCRdb's table is partial and in-frame only. The data show tens of thousands of clones, around 88% seen once. A remark on this clone: No antigen is known for it.

The origin of this receptor is a person aged 35-79 years with oral cavity squamous cell carcinoma. The chain has TRBV30 and TRBJ2-2; TRBD1 might be the D (6 bases). Specimen: PBMCs, collected before nivolumab (anti-PD-1) treatment. The CDR3: CAWRPEGTPTGELFF. As DNA, the CDR3 is TGTGCCTGGAGGCCCGAGGGGACACCCACCGGGGAGCTGTTTTTT.